This T cell receptor (beta chain) was obtained from a study of cytomegalovirus exposure and HLA in healthy donors. The study's findings and limits: Indistinguishable V segments, including TRBV6-2 and TRBV6-3, were excluded. Within an earlier analysis, most TCR beta V segments proved productive either about 87% or about 30% of the time. CMV serostatus was the only immune exposure information that was available. Later on, an analysis found that several of the most significant clusters appeared to be linked to common viral pathogens, which included parvovirus B19.

CDR1 and CDR2 from the germline V gene are SGHAT and FQNNGV. The CDR3 has 15 residues. J lost 7 bases, V lost 5 bases, and 9 bases had no gene match. Regarding this clone: Its antigen is currently unknown.

The primer mix had 60 Vbeta and 13 Jbeta primers. Clones were read by immunoSEQ multiplex PCR, and TCRdb kept only the in-frame ones, dropping some. Of fewer than 350,000 clones in the sample, 80% to 90% were seen once. This TCR was sampled from a woman younger than 30 in good health and CMV-seronegative. The V call is TRBV11-2, the J call TRBJ2-5, with 11 bases fitting TRBD2. Source material: PBMCs. This CDR3 reads CASSPTSGVMGTQYF. CDR3 DNA sequence: TGTGCCAGCAGCCCGACTAGCGGGGTAATGGGGACCCAGTACTTC.